This T cell receptor (beta chain) came from a study of beta chain features in type 1 diabetes (dated by TCRdb to 2016 to 2019). General notes on the study: Patients and healthy donors did not differ in mean age, gender distribution, total cell number or subset yield. A total of roughly 100 million sorted cells were examined across all samples, and the number of cells per subset was strongly correlated with RNA yield. The study compared TCRB repertoires of sorted circulating CD4+ T cell subsets between recently diagnosed type 1 diabetes patients and matched healthy donors. Naive and central memory subsets were obtained from all 30 or so donors, but regulatory and stem cell-like memory subsets were isolated from only 8 patients and roughly eight healthy donors.

General study outcomes and caveats: The naive, central memory and regulatory TCRB repertoires appeared to resemble one another more closely among patients than among healthy donors. Only small numbers of individuals were included in the HLA sub-analyses, which left unresolved whether HLA type had any influence on TCRB rearrangement. A moderate but significant shortening of TCRB CDR3 length was observed in type 1 diabetes patients in all four CD4+ subsets. Fewer insertions and more nucleotide deletions at VDJ recombination sites were observed in patients with type 1 diabetes, implying thymic rearrangement abnormalities. PCR might favor shorter templates, but patient and control samples were amplified and corrected together, so any skew would affect both groups equally. Because cDNA was sequenced instead of genomic DNA, activated cells with high expression could be over-represented, although the groups did not differ in activation or CD3 levels.

The High Capacity cDNA Reverse Transcription Kit was used to reverse transcribe all of the isolated RNA, meaning that expressed TCRB transcripts were what got sequenced. Deep immunoSEQ sequencing was applied to naive, central memory and regulatory T cell samples, giving an average of about 3.4 million total reads per sample. Sorted cells were lysed in RLT buffer, and RNA was extracted using DNase-treated RNeasy Micro or Mini kits according to cell number. Each cell subset was processed on its own to prevent cross-contamination, while patient and healthy donor samples were processed together. The immunoSEQ multiplex PCR was used to amplify TCRB sequences from cDNA, generating 87-bp fragments that spanned the CDR3 region. Sequencing of the amplicons was done on the Illumina HiSeq platform. In the source study's methods: Synthetic template baselines were used to correct PCR bias computationally, reads within Hamming distance 2 were collapsed together, and singletons that could not be merged were discarded. By aligning reads against IMGT, V, D and J genes, CDR3 length, and insertions or deletions at six rearrangement sites were assigned. Clonotype counts were normalized to sorted cell number within each subset before computing true diversity and Gini coefficients with the tcR R package. The overlap coefficient, calculated on TCRB nucleotide sequences, was used to quantify repertoire sharing. Out-of-frame TCRB sequences from naive cells were analyzed to stand in for the pre-selection repertoire. TCRdb took over this immuneACCESS table, retaining in-frame rearrangements with V and J assigned. Such tables are incomplete; in checked studies, under half of the missing clones stem from an unresolved V gene, and the remainder is unexplained. The V and J calls and clone size are taken from that table; D and trimming were inferred from the DNA. Within this sample are 500,000 to 650,000 clones, with roughly 12% of them counted one time only. The ten largest clones add up to more than 0.09% of the sample.

From the cysteine through the phenylalanine, the CDR3 covers 15 amino acids. The entry retains the CDR3 DNA only, 45 bases that are in frame from base 1. Based on the germline V gene (reference sequence), the CDR1 and CDR2 sequences are SEHNR and FQNEAQ. V sheds 5 bases and J sheds 1 base, leaving 11 bases between their ends. A single peripheral blood draw of about 116 mL on average was collected from each donor into heparinised tubes. Naive, central memory, regulatory and stem cell-like memory CD4+ T cells were sorted on a BD FACSAria II using a panel including CD45RO, CCR7, CD25, CD127, CD95 and CD27. All sorted populations exceeded 95% purity. PBMCs were isolated right away by Lymphoprep density gradient centrifugation and were stained directly, without culture. So that batch effects would be minimized, each experiment stained and sorted samples in pairs, pairing one healthy donor with one patient.

With regard to this clone: Its cognate antigen has yet to be identified. Base quality data are lacking; no much larger clone is found one base away.

The chain couples TRBV7-9 to TRBJ2-2, with the D gene too uncertain to name. Sequencing input: naive CD4+ T cells from blood. The cell subset or site label of this sample denotes: true naive CD4+ T cells. The sequence was obtained from a young man with type 1 diabetes. The bases are TGTGCCAGCAGCAAAGGGTCTTTGAACACCGGGGAGCTGTTTTTT. This translates into CASSKGSLNTGELFF.